This TCR beta chain appears in the sequencing data of a study of T cell repertoires in cytomegalovirus infection. At the level of the study: HLA-B-restricted CMV epitopes that are well studied were used alongside recently identified HLA-C-restricted ones. Both a matching HLA type and CMV infection were indicated by public TCR beta signatures. Findings of the study overall: Adding up the frequency of public TCR beta families identified people who carried CMV plus the relevant HLA. The ex vivo response showed dominance by HLA-C-restricted CMV-specific TCR beta clonotypes.

TCRdb re-called the reads through MiXCR, storing one row per CDR3 protein. Among about 770,000 distinct CDR3 sequences listed, 25% to 35% were seen once. The CDR3 length is 19 residues. Unmatched junction bases numbered 24, after V lost 6 bases and J lost 5 bases. The germline V gene encodes CDR1 SNHLY and CDR2 FYNNEI. This clonotype was counted only a few times. The antigen is unknown. The receptor's source is a human donor in good health (CMV status not recorded). Some clones in this sample may be carry-over from other donors' samples. The V call is TRBV2, the J call TRBJ2-5; 7 nucleotides line up with TRBD2. The sequenced sample was cultured CD8+ T cells from PBMCs, obtained from culture after CMV antigen stimulation. Here the CDR3 DNA reads TGTGCCAGCAGCCAAATTCCTGGGACTACTCGGGGGTACCTTGAGACCCAGTACTTC. It specifies CASSQIPGTTRGYLETQYF.